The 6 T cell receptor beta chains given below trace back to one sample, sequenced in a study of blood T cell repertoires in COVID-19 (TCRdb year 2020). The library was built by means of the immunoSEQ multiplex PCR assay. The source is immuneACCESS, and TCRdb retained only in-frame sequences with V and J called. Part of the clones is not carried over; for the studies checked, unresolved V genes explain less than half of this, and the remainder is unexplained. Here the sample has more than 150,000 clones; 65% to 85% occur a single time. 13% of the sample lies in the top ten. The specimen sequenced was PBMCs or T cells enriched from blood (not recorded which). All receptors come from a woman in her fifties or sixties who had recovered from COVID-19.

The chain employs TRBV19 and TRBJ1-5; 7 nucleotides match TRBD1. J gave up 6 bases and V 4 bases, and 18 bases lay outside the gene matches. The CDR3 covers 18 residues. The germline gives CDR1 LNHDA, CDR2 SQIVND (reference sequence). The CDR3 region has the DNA TGTGCCAGTAGTACGGGCTCTACAGGGGTTGGGCGGGGTCAGCCCCAGCATTTT. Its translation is CASSTGSTGVGRGQPQHF.

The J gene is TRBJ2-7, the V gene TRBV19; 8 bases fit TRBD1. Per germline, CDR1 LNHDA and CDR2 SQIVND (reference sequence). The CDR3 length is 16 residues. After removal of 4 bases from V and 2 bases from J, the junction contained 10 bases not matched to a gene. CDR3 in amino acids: CASSTRVRDRPYEQYF. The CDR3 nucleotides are TGTGCCAGTAGTACAAGAGTAAGGGACAGGCCCTACGAGCAGTACTTC. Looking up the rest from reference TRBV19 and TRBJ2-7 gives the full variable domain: DGGITQSPKYLFRKEGQNVTLSCEQNLNHDAMYWYRQDPGQGLRLIYYSQIVNDFQKGDIAEGYSVSREKKESFPLTVTSAQKNPTAFYLCASSTRVRDRPYEQYFGPGTRLTVT.

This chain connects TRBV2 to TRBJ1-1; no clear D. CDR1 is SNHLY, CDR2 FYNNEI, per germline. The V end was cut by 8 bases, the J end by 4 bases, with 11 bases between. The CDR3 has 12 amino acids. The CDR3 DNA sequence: TGTGCCAGCGTGAGGGTCGCCACTGAAGCTTTCTTT. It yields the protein CASVRVATEAFF.

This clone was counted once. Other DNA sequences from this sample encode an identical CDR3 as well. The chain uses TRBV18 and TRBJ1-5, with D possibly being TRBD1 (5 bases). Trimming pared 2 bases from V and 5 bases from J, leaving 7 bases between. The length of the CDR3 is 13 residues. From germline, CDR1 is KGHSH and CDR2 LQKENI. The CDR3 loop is CASSPSGDQPQHF. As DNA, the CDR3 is TGTGCCAGCTCACCATCGGGGGATCAGCCCCAGCATTTT.

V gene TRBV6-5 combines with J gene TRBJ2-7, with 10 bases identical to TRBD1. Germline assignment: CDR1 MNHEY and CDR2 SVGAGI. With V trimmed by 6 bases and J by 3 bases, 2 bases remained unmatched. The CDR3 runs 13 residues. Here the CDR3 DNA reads TGTGCCAGCAGCTGGACAGGGGGCTACGAGCAGTACTTC. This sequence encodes CASSWTGGYEQYF.

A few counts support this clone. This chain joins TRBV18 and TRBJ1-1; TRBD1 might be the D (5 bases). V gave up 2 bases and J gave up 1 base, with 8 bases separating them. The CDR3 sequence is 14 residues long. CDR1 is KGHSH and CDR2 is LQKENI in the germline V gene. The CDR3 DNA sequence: TGTGCCAGCTCACCAGGGGCACAGAACACTGAAGCTTTCTTT. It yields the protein CASSPGAQNTEAFF.